The 23 T cell receptor beta chains below come from one sample, sequenced in a study of T cell responses to AZD1222 COVID-19 vaccine. Libraries were prepared by immunoSEQ multiplex PCR; TCRdb keeps only in-frame clonotypes and omits some of them. The sample records tens of thousands of clones, 65% to 90% being singletons. Sequenced here: peripheral blood, sampled on day 0 of AZD1222 vaccination. Receptor source: an adult in good health.

The gene calls are TRBV5-1 and TRBJ2-2; the D gene is possibly TRBD1 (6 bases). This CDR3 contains 15 residues. Germline-derived CDR1 and CDR2 are SGHRS and YFSETQ. V shed 6 bases and J shed 0 bases, with 12 bases lying between them. The CDR3 DNA reads as TGCGCCAGCACCGAGGGACACCCGAACACCGGGGAGCTGTTTTTT. Residues: CASTEGHPNTGELFF.

This clone showed up just once. The V call is TRBV19, the J call TRBJ1-5; no clear D. The ends were cut back, 0 bases at V and 9 bases at J, with 12 bases in the middle. This CDR3 comprises 14 residues. The germline V gene has CDR1 LNHDA and CDR2 SQIVND (reference sequence). CDR3: CASSIEQTGTPQHF. The CDR3 DNA reads as TGTGCCAGTAGTATAGAACAAACGGGTACGCCCCAGCATTTT. Full variable domain (missing parts from reference TRBV19 and TRBJ1-5): DGGITQSPKYLFRKEGQNVTLSCEQNLNHDAMYWYRQDPGQGLRLIYYSQIVNDFQKGDIAEGYSVSREKKESFPLTVTSAQKNPTAFYLCASSIEQTGTPQHFGDGTRLSIL.

The rearrangement uses TRBV27 and TRBJ2-3; D might be TRBD2 (6 bases). Trimming pared 2 bases from V and 8 bases from J, leaving 17 bases between. The germline V gene has CDR1 MNHEY and CDR2 SMNVEV (reference sequence). This CDR3 has 15 residues. CDR3 sequence: CASSLNGIAVGTQYF. Written as DNA, the CDR3 is TGTGCCAGCAGTTTAAACGGCATAGCGGTCGGTACGCAGTATTTT.

This chain links TRBV5-4 with TRBJ1-2, with 7 bases lining up with TRBD1. The CDR3 contains 14 residues. CDR1 and CDR2 from the germline V gene are SGHNT and YYREEE (reference sequence). The trim removed 4 bases at V and 4 bases at J, leaving 7 bases unmatched. In DNA form, the CDR3 reads TGTGCCAGCAGCCAAGGACAGGACCCCTATGGCTACACCTTC. Translated, it gives CASSQGQDPYGYTF.

In regard to this clone: At one end, the junction sequence differs from germline, possibly due to a read error. V is TRBV18 and J is TRBJ2-7; D is undetermined. This CDR3 is 12 amino acids long. The germline CDR1 and CDR2 sequences are KGHSH and LQKENI. The CDR3 DNA reads as TGTGCCAGCTCACCAGATTCCTACGAACAGTACTTC. This codes for CASSPDSYEQYF.

The sample holds one count of this clone. The chain joins TRBV2 to TRBJ2-5; TRBD1 matches at 8 bases. The junction had 10 bases not matched to a gene; V was cut back by 8 bases and J by 5 bases. The CDR3 length is 14 residues. Germline-derived CDR1 and CDR2 are SNHLY and FYNNEI. The CDR3 DNA follows: TGTGCCAGCGAAAGAGACAGGGGAGAGGAGACCCAGTACTTC. Residues: CASERDRGEETQYF.

A few counts support this clone. CDR3 region: CATADLASGNTIYF. For the CDR3, the DNA is TGTGCCACCGCGGATCTAGCCTCTGGAAACACCATATATTTT. This chain joins TRBV3-1 (or the pseudogene TRBV3-2) and TRBJ1-3; D is ambiguous. The CDR3 loop spans 14 amino acids. Germline lookup yields CDR1 LGHDT and CDR2 YNNKEL (reference sequence). Trimming took off 10 bases at V and 0 bases at J, with 13 bases between the two ends.

V gene TRBV5-1 combines with J gene TRBJ1-1; tentative D call: TRBD1 (6 bases). V lost 3 bases and J 1 base, leaving 10 bases between the germline ends. Germline CDR1 is SGHRS and CDR2 is YFSETQ. The CDR3 is 14 amino acids. The CDR3 nucleotides are TGCGCCAGCAGCTGGGGGGCATCGAACACTGAAGCTTTCTTT. It translates to CASSWGASNTEAFF.

The chain joins TRBV2 to TRBJ1-1; no firm D call. The V and J ends lost 7 bases and 1 base respectively, with 13 bases between them. The CDR3 has 14 residues. CDR1 is SNHLY, CDR2 FYNNEI, per germline. CDR3 protein: CASKSGRSNTEAFF. CDR3 nucleotides: TGTGCCAGCAAGTCCGGGCGCTCGAACACTGAAGCTTTCTTT.

This CDR3 is CASSYGRDSGNTIYF. The CDR3 region has the DNA TGTGCCAGCAGCTACGGCAGGGACTCTGGAAACACCATATATTTT. The rearrangement joins TRBV7-8 to TRBJ1-3; a possible D gene is TRBD1 (5 bases). CDR1 is SGHVS, CDR2 FQNEAQ, per germline. V was trimmed by 4 bases and J by 0 bases, leaving 10 bases between them. The CDR3 loop spans 15 amino acids.

The V gene is TRBV9, the J gene TRBJ1-3; D is ambiguous. Germline loops: CDR1 SGDLS, CDR2 YYNGEE. CDR3 length equals 15 residues. Trimming cost V 4 bases and J 0 bases, with 11 bases left between them. This chain's CDR3 is CASSSRTGSGNTIYF. The CDR3 DNA is TGTGCCAGCAGCTCCCGGACTGGCTCTGGAAACACCATATATTTT.

V gene TRBV5-4 combines with J gene TRBJ1-1; 7 positions match TRBD1. V lost 4 bases, J lost 7 bases, and 19 bases stayed unmatched. CDR1 SGHNT and CDR2 YYREEE come from the germline V gene (reference sequence). This CDR3 region has 17 residues. The CDR3 spells CASSPPPLGGAGVEAFF. For the CDR3, the DNA is TGTGCCAGCAGCCCGCCCCCGTTAGGGGGCGCAGGAGTTGAAGCTTTCTTT.

This chain uses TRBV5-5 with TRBJ2-1, with 7 bases matching TRBD2. The CDR3 sequence is 15 residues long. V trimming: 4 bases; J trimming: 1 base; junction bases outside the gene matches: 5. Germline V gene data show CDR1 as SGHKS and CDR2 as YYEKEE (reference sequence). The CDR3 is CASSPDGGSYNEQFF. For the CDR3, the DNA is TGTGCCAGCAGCCCCGACGGGGGGTCCTACAATGAGCAGTTCTTC. The entire variable domain, with the rest obtained from reference TRBV5-5 and TRBJ2-1, is as follows: DAGVTQSPTHLIKTRGQQVTLRCSPISGHKSVSWYQQVLGQGPQFIFQYYEKEERGRGNFPDRFSARQFPNYSSELNVNALLLGDSALYLCASSPDGGSYNEQFFGPGTRLTVL.

The chain is built from TRBV5-4 and TRBJ2-5, with 9 nucleotides matching TRBD1. Trimming at V came to 0 bases and at J to 2 bases, leaving 5 bases not matched to a gene. CDR1 SGHNT and CDR2 YYREEE come from the germline V gene (reference sequence). The CDR3 totals 16 residues. CDR3 in DNA: TGTGCCAGCAGCTTGGGGACAGGGGTTCGGCAAGAGACCCAGTACTTC. Its translation is CASSLGTGVRQETQYF. Full variable domain (outside the CDR3, taken from reference TRBV5-4 and TRBJ2-5): ETGVTQSPTHLIKTRGQQVTLRCSSQSGHNTVSWYQQALGQGPQFIFQYYREEENGRGNFPPRFSGLQFPNYSSELNVNALELDDSALYLCASSLGTGVRQETQYFGPGTRLLVL.

V and J are TRBV7-2 and TRBJ1-6; no reliable D call. Trimming left V 2 bases short and J 0 bases short, with 8 bases between. CDR1 SGHTA and CDR2 FQGNSA come from the germline V gene. This CDR3 spans 16 amino acids. In DNA, the CDR3 is TGTGCCAGCAGCTTATGGAGCAGCTCCTATAATTCACCCCTCCACTTT. Its translation: CASSLWSSSYNSPLHF.

The chain couples TRBV7-2 to TRBJ2-7; TRBD2 is a possible D gene (6 bases). The CDR3 is 14 residues long. Per germline, CDR1 SGHTA and CDR2 FQGNSA. The ends were cut back, 5 bases at V and 4 bases at J, with 15 bases in the middle. CDR3 loop: CASSLRFSGYEQYF. The CDR3, as DNA: TGTGCCAGCAGCCTCCGGTTTAGCGGTTACGAGCAGTACTTC.

This rearrangement joins TRBV7-8 to TRBJ2-7, with 9 nucleotides matching TRBD2. The CDR3 has 16 residues. J lost 1 base, V lost 2 bases, and 6 bases had no gene match. In germline, CDR1 is SGHVS, CDR2 FQNEAQ. The CDR3 DNA is TGTGCCAGCAGCTTAACGGCTAGCGGGATTTCCTACGAGCAGTACTTC. Translation: CASSLTASGISYEQYF.

The chain joins TRBV24-1 to TRBJ2-3; 7 bases align to TRBD1. V was pared by 1 base and J by 4 bases, with 1 base of the junction left unmatched. Per germline, CDR1 KGHDR and CDR2 SFDVKD. The CDR3 covers 14 residues. As DNA, the CDR3 is TGTGCCACCAGTGATTTCACAGGGGCAGATACGCAGTATTTT. It translates to CATSDFTGADTQYF.

The gene calls are TRBV6-6 and TRBJ1-4; tentatively, D is TRBD1 (5 bases). The germline V and J ends were trimmed by 6 bases and 7 bases, with 15 bases remaining between them. Germline V gene data show CDR1 as MNHNY and CDR2 as SVGAGI (reference sequence). This CDR3 region has 14 residues. The DNA for the CDR3 is TGTGCCAGCAGCCCCGCCAGGGTTGTTGAAAAACTGTTTTTT. It yields the protein CASSPARVVEKLFF.

The chain carries TRBV2 and TRBJ2-1; 7 positions agree with TRBD1. The junction had 8 bases not matched to a gene; V was cut back by 2 bases and J by 7 bases. This CDR3 has 15 amino acids. From germline, CDR1 is SNHLY and CDR2 FYNNEI. Written as DNA, the CDR3 is TGTGCCAGCAGTGAACGACAGGGAGTAATGAATGAGCAGTTCTTC. Translating it yields CASSERQGVMNEQFF.

Here the CDR3 DNA reads TGTGCCAGCAGTCTCCGGACTAGCGGGAGCTACGAGCAGTACTTC. This sequence encodes CASSLRTSGSYEQYF. The chain has TRBV5-4 and TRBJ2-7; 13 nucleotides match TRBD2. Trimming at V came to 5 bases and at J to 3 bases, leaving 5 bases not matched to a gene. The CDR3 totals 15 residues. Germline V lookup: CDR1 SGHNT, CDR2 YYREEE (reference sequence).

The chain employs TRBV5-1 and TRBJ1-1; D not resolved. Germline V CDR1 and CDR2: SGHRS, YFSETQ. This CDR3 comprises 14 residues. V shed 5 bases and J shed 2 bases, with 13 bases lying between them. CDR3 nucleotide sequence: TGCGCCAGCAGTTCCAACACGGAAAACACTGAAGCTTTCTTT. Translating gives CASSSNTENTEAFF. The full variable domain, with the rest looked up from reference TRBV5-1 and TRBJ1-1, is KAGVTQTPRYLIKTRGQQVTLSCSPISGHRSVSWYQQTPGQGLQFLFEYFSETQRNKGNFPGRFSGRQFSNSRSEMNVSTLELGDSALYLCASSSNTENTEAFFGQGTRLTVV.

The chain combines TRBV5-1 with TRBJ2-5, with TRBD1 matching 7 bases. V was pared by 4 bases and J by 0 bases, with 9 bases of the junction left unmatched. CDR1 SGHRS and CDR2 YFSETQ come from the germline V gene. CDR3 length: 16 residues. In DNA, the CDR3 is TGCGCCAGCAGCCGCTACCCAGGGGGACACCAAGAGACCCAGTACTTC. Translated: CASSRYPGGHQETQYF.